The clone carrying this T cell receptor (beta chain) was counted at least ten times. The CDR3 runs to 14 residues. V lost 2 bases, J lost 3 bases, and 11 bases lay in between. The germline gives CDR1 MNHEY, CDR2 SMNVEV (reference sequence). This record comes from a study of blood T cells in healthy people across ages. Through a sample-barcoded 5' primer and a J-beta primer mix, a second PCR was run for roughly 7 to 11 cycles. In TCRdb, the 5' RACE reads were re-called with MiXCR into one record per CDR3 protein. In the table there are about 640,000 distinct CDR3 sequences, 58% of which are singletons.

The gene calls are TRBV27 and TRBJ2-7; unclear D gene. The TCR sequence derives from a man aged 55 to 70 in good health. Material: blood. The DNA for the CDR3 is TGTGCCAGCAGTTTACACCCTTTAAGCTACGAGCAGTACTTC. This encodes CASSLHPLSYEQYF.